What follows are 32 T cell receptor beta chains derived from one specimen sequenced in a study of blood T cell repertoires in COVID-19. Sequencing was performed with immunoSEQ multiplex PCR; in TCRdb, only in-frame clones are kept and a portion is missing. The sample lists 250,000 to 350,000 clones, about nine tenths occurring once. Source material: peripheral blood. These TCRs come from a woman between 25 and 40 years old with COVID-19, enrolled during active disease.

J is TRBJ1-3 and V is TRBV29-1; D gene unclear. The CDR3 is 12 amino acids. Germline CDR1 is SQVTM and CDR2 is ANQGSEA. The germline V and J ends were trimmed by 1 base and 4 bases, with 5 bases remaining between them. For the CDR3, the DNA is TGCAGCGTTGAAGGAGGGGGAAACACCATATATTTT. It codes for CSVEGGGNTIYF.

This clone appeared once. The chain employs TRBV9 and TRBJ1-1; a possible D gene is TRBD1 (5 bases). Germline CDR1 is SGDLS and CDR2 is YYNGEE. CDR3 size: 12 residues. Trimming shortened V by 5 bases and J by 1 base, and 6 bases separated the two germline ends. The CDR3, as DNA: TGTGCCAGCAGTGGACAGAACACTGAAGCTTTCTTT. Its protein product is CASSGQNTEAFF.

This chain connects TRBV11-2 to TRBJ1-1; no clear D. The CDR3 spans 15 residues. Germline V gene sequence: CDR1 SGHAT, CDR2 FQNNGV. V gave up 5 bases and J gave up 0 bases, with 13 bases separating them. CDR3 bases: TGTGCCAGCAGCGCCCGGCGGCAGTTGAACACTGAAGCTTTCTTT. Protein sequence: CASSARRQLNTEAFF. The full variable domain, rest sourced from reference TRBV11-2 and TRBJ1-1, is EAGVAQSPRYKIIEKRQSVAFWCNPISGHATLYWYQQILGQGPKLLIQFQNNGVVDDSQLPKDRFSAERLKGVDSTLKIQPAKLEDSAVYLCASSARRQLNTEAFFGQGTRLTVV.

Comment on this clone: Additional DNA sequences in this sample encode the identical CDR3. This chain uses TRBV25-1 with TRBJ1-5; 8 bases fit TRBD1. With 8 bases clipped from V and 4 bases from J, the junction kept 4 bases outside the gene matches. CDR3 length: 13 amino acids. Germline loops: CDR1 MGHDK, CDR2 SYGVNS. CDR3: CASSGGGNQPQHF. Here the CDR3 DNA reads TGTGCCAGCTCAGGGGGCGGGAATCAGCCCCAGCATTTT.

The chain recombines TRBV5-4 with TRBJ2-7; 7 bases agree with TRBD2. CDR1 and CDR2 (germline): SGHNT, YYREEE (reference sequence). This CDR3 is built from 15 residues. V shed 2 bases and J 7 bases; nucleotides not matched to a gene: 12. CDR3 sequence (DNA): TGTGCCAGCAGCTTACCCGGGACTACCCGGCGGGAGCAGTACTTC. This encodes CASSLPGTTRREQYF.

J is TRBJ1-2 and V is TRBV3-1 (or the pseudogene TRBV3-2), with D uncertain. V lost 5 bases and J 5 bases, leaving 6 bases between the germline ends. Germline V CDR1 and CDR2: LGHDT, YNNKEL (reference sequence). CDR3 size: 11 residues. The chain's CDR3 is CASSYNYGYTF. Here the CDR3 DNA reads TGTGCCAGCAGCTATAATTATGGCTACACCTTC.

This chain joins TRBV18 and TRBJ1-4; 7 bases are shared with TRBD1. The CDR3 length is 12 residues. Per the germline V gene, CDR1 is KGHSH and CDR2 is LQKENI. J gave up 11 bases and V 4 bases, and 4 bases lay outside the gene matches. The CDR3 protein is CASSRDRDKLFF. In DNA, the CDR3 is TGTGCCAGCTCACGTGACAGGGACAAACTGTTTTTT.

This rearrangement joins TRBV20-1 to TRBJ2-5, with D maybe TRBD2 (6 bases). This CDR3 comprises 11 residues. The germline V gene has CDR1 DFQATT and CDR2 SNEGSKA (reference sequence). V lost 2 bases, J lost 13 bases, and 14 bases lay in between. The CDR3: CSARRERALYF. The CDR3 coding sequence is TGCAGTGCTAGAAGAGAGCGGGCGCTGTACTTC.

Here the CDR3 reads CASSSRPGQGHGYTF. DNA for the CDR3: TGTGCCAGCAGTTCGAGACCGGGACAGGGGCATGGCTACACCTTC. The gene calls are TRBV28 and TRBJ1-2; 10 bases match TRBD1. Trimming at V came to 4 bases and at J to 6 bases, leaving 8 bases not matched to a gene. The CDR3 runs 15 residues. Germline assignment: CDR1 MDHEN and CDR2 SYDVKM.

The chain's CDR3 is CATSRVRDRAGYEQFF. In DNA, the CDR3 is TGTGCCACCAGCAGAGTGCGGGACAGGGCAGGTTATGAGCAGTTCTTC. The V gene is TRBV15, the J gene TRBJ2-1; 9 bases agree with TRBD1. J was trimmed by 8 bases and V by 1 base; bases with no gene match: 9. In germline, CDR1 is LNHNV, CDR2 YYDKDF (reference sequence). The CDR3 runs 16 residues. The entire variable domain, with the rest obtained from reference TRBV15 and TRBJ2-1, is as follows: DAMVIQNPRYQVTQFGKPVTLSCSQTLNHNVMYWYQQKSSQAPKLLFHYYDKDFNNEADTPDNFQSRRPNTSFCFLDIRSPGLGDTAMYLCATSRVRDRAGYEQFFGPGTRLTVL.

The V gene is TRBV2, the J gene TRBJ2-5; 8 nucleotides line up with TRBD2. The trim removed 5 bases at V and 4 bases at J, leaving 6 bases unmatched. The CDR3 totals 14 residues. Germline CDR1 and CDR2: SNHLY and FYNNEI. CDR3 region: CASSLYGRGETQYF. CDR3 sequence (DNA): TGTGCCAGCAGTCTCTACGGGAGGGGAGAGACCCAGTACTTC.

The rearrangement joins TRBV9 to TRBJ2-3, with 11 positions matching TRBD2. Germline-derived CDR1 and CDR2 are SGDLS and YYNGEE. V trimming: 3 bases; J trimming: 4 bases; junction bases outside the gene matches: 10. This CDR3 comprises 17 residues. This CDR3 is CASSEMETSGIADTQYF. CDR3 DNA: TGTGCCAGCAGCGAGATGGAGACTAGCGGGATAGCAGATACGCAGTATTTT.

This clone was found once. This chain links TRBV27 with TRBJ1-6; the D gene is possibly TRBD1 (5 bases). The germline V and J ends were trimmed by 5 bases and 1 base, with 9 bases remaining between them. The CDR3 sequence is 15 residues long. Germline V CDR1 and CDR2: MNHEY, SMNVEV (reference sequence). In DNA, the CDR3 is TGTGCCAGCAGTCCACAGGATTCCTATAATTCACCCCTCCACTTT. This codes for CASSPQDSYNSPLHF.

V gene TRBV9 combines with J gene TRBJ1-2, with 8 bases lining up with TRBD1. Losses at the gene ends were 3 bases for V and 0 bases for J; bases not matched to a gene: 4. Germline V gene lookup returns CDR1 SGDLS and CDR2 YYNGEE. The CDR3 is 15 residues long. The CDR3 DNA is TGTGCCAGCAGCGCGCGGACAGGGACTAACTATGGCTACACCTTC. Translated, it gives CASSARTGTNYGYTF.

This clone has a single count. This rearrangement joins TRBV11-3 to TRBJ2-1, with a possible D match to TRBD1 (5 bases). This CDR3 comprises 16 residues. Trimming took off 3 bases at V and 0 bases at J, with 12 bases between the two ends. Germline CDR1 is SGHNT and CDR2 is YENEEA. CDR3 protein: CASSLGQVSSYNEQFF. CDR3 sequence (DNA): TGTGCCAGCAGCTTGGGGCAGGTGAGCTCCTACAATGAGCAGTTCTTC.

Written as DNA, the CDR3 is TGTGCCAGCAGCCAAGTCCCGGTACGCAGGGGCTACGAGCAGTACTTC. Amino acid sequence: CASSQVPVRRGYEQYF. This chain uses TRBV14 with TRBJ2-7; possibly TRBD1 for D (6 bases). The CDR3 contains 16 residues. Looked up from germline, CDR1 is SGHDN and CDR2 is FVKESK. Trimming shortened V by 1 base and J by 3 bases, and 16 bases separated the two germline ends.

The DNA of the CDR3 is TGTGCCAGCAGCTTGGCGTCCCGGGACAGGCCCAATAATGAAAAACTGTTTTTT. As protein: CASSLASRDRPNNEKLFF. The gene calls are TRBV5-5 and TRBJ1-4; 8 nucleotides agree with TRBD1. V trimming: 0 bases; J trimming: 4 bases; junction bases outside the gene matches: 11. CDR3 length equals 18 residues. Looked up from germline, CDR1 is SGHKS and CDR2 is YYEKEE (reference sequence).

The chain carries TRBV28 and TRBJ2-7; D not resolved. Germline V gene data show CDR1 as MDHEN and CDR2 as SYDVKM. Deletions cut 3 bases from V and 3 bases from J, with 9 bases between. CDR3 length: 13 residues. The DNA for the CDR3 is TGTGCCAGCAGTTTCGGTAGCTACTACGAGCAGTACTTC. It is translated as CASSFGSYYEQYF.

The chain combines TRBV7-9 with TRBJ2-2; a possible D gene is TRBD1 (6 bases). The CDR3 is 14 residues long. V was trimmed by 5 bases and J by 4 bases, leaving 11 bases between them. Germline-derived CDR1 and CDR2 are SEHNR and FQNEAQ (reference sequence). The CDR3 DNA reads TGTGCCAGCAGCGGCAGGGGAAGCACCGGGGAGCTGTTTTTT. The encoded protein is CASSGRGSTGELFF.

This clone was picked up one time. The chain combines TRBV10-3 with TRBJ2-7; TRBD1 matches at 10 bases. The CDR3 is 13 amino acids. V lost 10 bases to trimming and J lost 3 bases; unmatched junction nucleotides: 6. Germline-derived CDR1 and CDR2 are ENHRY and SYGVKD. The CDR3 bases are TGTGCCACCGCCGGGACAGGGGACTACGAGCAGTACTTC. Its translation: CATAGTGDYEQYF.

The chain uses TRBV5-6 and TRBJ1-1; D gene unclear. This CDR3 has 13 amino acids. V gave up 0 bases and J gave up 6 bases, with 9 bases separating them. In germline, CDR1 is SGHDT, CDR2 YYEEEE. The CDR3 sequence is CASSLVAAPEAFF. CDR3 coding DNA: TGTGCCAGCAGCTTGGTAGCAGCCCCTGAAGCTTTCTTT.

The chain joins TRBV5-1 to TRBJ1-2; a weak D match, TRBD1 (6 bases). The CDR3 loop spans 17 amino acids. Germline values: CDR1 SGHRS, CDR2 YFSETQ. V lost 0 bases, J lost 7 bases, and 22 bases lay in between. CDR3: CASSLGQALPAGGGYTF. DNA for the CDR3: TGCGCCAGCAGCTTGGGACAGGCGCTACCGGCGGGGGGTGGCTACACCTTC.

The chain recombines TRBV10-2 with TRBJ1-5; 9 bases line up with TRBD1. J was trimmed by 6 bases and V by 5 bases; bases with no gene match: 2. Germline loops: CDR1 WSHSY, CDR2 SAAADI. The CDR3 covers 13 residues. As DNA, the CDR3 is TGCGCCAGCAGTACGGACAGGGGTCAGCCCCAGCATTTT. It is translated as CASSTDRGQPQHF.

V gene TRBV11-2 combines with J gene TRBJ2-7; 12 bases map to TRBD2. Losses at the gene ends were 5 bases for V and 5 bases for J; bases not matched to a gene: 7. CDR3 length equals 15 residues. Looked up from germline, CDR1 is SGHAT and CDR2 is FQNNGV. CDR3 sequence: CASSVILAGGHEQYF. The CDR3 region has the DNA TGTGCCAGCAGCGTGATACTAGCGGGAGGCCACGAGCAGTACTTC.

J is TRBJ1-5 and V is TRBV10-2, with unresolved D. The V gene's germline CDR1 is WSHSY and CDR2 SAAADI. The CDR3 has 12 amino acids. Trimming took 6 bases from V and 6 from J, leaving 9 bases between them. CDR3 protein: CASSYRFQPQHF. The DNA for the CDR3 is TGCGCCAGCAGCTACAGATTTCAGCCCCAGCATTTT.

The chain carries TRBV5-1 and TRBJ2-1; 11 bases line up with TRBD1. Germline CDR1 is SGHRS and CDR2 is YFSETQ. This CDR3 contains 14 residues. V lost 8 bases to trimming and J lost 4 bases; unmatched junction nucleotides: 5. CDR3 sequence reads: CASGQGASYNEQFF. For the CDR3, the DNA is TGCGCCAGTGGACAGGGGGCGTCGTACAATGAGCAGTTCTTC.

The chain has TRBV28 and TRBJ1-5; 8 bases agree with TRBD1. Trimming took 4 bases from V and 4 from J; bases not matched to a gene: 3. Germline V CDR1 and CDR2: MDHEN, SYDVKM. The CDR3 is made up of 14 amino acids. In DNA, the CDR3 is TGTGCCAGCAGTTCGGGACAGGTGAATCAGCCCCAGCATTTT. It codes for CASSSGQVNQPQHF.

The rearrangement links TRBV19 to TRBJ2-2, with 9 nucleotides matching TRBD2. The CDR3 spans 14 residues. Germline V gene sequence: CDR1 LNHDA, CDR2 SQIVND (reference sequence). With V trimmed by 7 bases and J by 4 bases, 4 bases remained unmatched. CDR3 sequence (DNA): TGTGCCAGTACCCAAGCGGGAGGCACCGGGGAGCTGTTTTTT. This sequence encodes CASTQAGGTGELFF.

This clone appeared once. J is TRBJ1-1 and V is TRBV4-3, with 7 bases lining up with TRBD1. Per germline, CDR1 LGHNA and CDR2 YSLEER. The J segment lost 6 bases and the V segment lost 0 bases, leaving 13 bases of the junction unmatched. The CDR3 extends over 17 amino acids. The CDR3 sequence: CASSQDRGGVRRSEAFF. DNA of the CDR3: TGCGCCAGCAGCCAAGATAGAGGGGGCGTCCGGAGATCTGAAGCTTTCTTT.

This sequence joins TRBV11-1 and TRBJ1-3, with D possibly TRBD1 on 6 matching bases. Trimming shortened V by 5 bases and J by 0 bases, and 11 bases separated the two germline ends. This CDR3 region has 15 residues. Germline-derived CDR1 and CDR2 are SGHAT and FQDESV (reference sequence). This chain's CDR3 is CASSPQGVSGNTIYF. The DNA of the CDR3 is TGTGCCAGCAGCCCACAGGGTGTCTCTGGAAACACCATATATTTT. Filled out from reference TRBV11-1 and TRBJ1-3, the complete variable domain reads EAEVAQSPRYKITEKSQAVAFWCDPISGHATLYWYRQILGQGPELLVQFQDESVVDDSQLPKDRFSAERLKGVDSTLKIQPAELGDSAMYLCASSPQGVSGNTIYFGEGSWLTVV.

The V and J genes are TRBV18 and TRBJ1-2; weak D call: TRBD1 (5 bases). The V end was cut by 2 bases, the J end by 8 bases, with 18 bases between. In germline, CDR1 is KGHSH, CDR2 LQKENI. The CDR3 is 15 amino acids. CDR3 sequence (DNA): TGTGCCAGCTCACCAGAGTTCCGGGCAACAGGCGGCTACACCTTC. Protein sequence: CASSPEFRATGGYTF.

The V call is TRBV28, the J call TRBJ1-2; 8 bases are a match to TRBD1. Trimming took 6 bases from V and 4 from J; bases not matched to a gene: 4. This CDR3 contains 13 residues. CDR1 is MDHEN, CDR2 SYDVKM, per germline. CDR3 in amino acids: CASSPGGGYGYTF. The CDR3 nucleotides read TGTGCCAGCAGCCCAGGGGGCGGCTATGGCTACACCTTC.